Following are 25 T cell receptor beta chains from one sample sequenced in a study of T cell repertoires in cytomegalovirus infection. MiXCR was run by TCRdb on the reads, yielding one entry per CDR3 protein. The sample holds under 350,000 distinct CDR3 sequences, roughly 9.5% seen once. Material for sequencing was PBMCs. These TCRs come from a human donor in good health (CMV status not recorded). Some clones in this sample may be carry-over from other donors' samples.

The sample holds many counts of this clonotype. This sequence joins TRBV7-2 and TRBJ1-6; D is undetermined. This CDR3 is built from 14 residues. The V end was cut by 3 bases, the J end by 8 bases, with 11 bases between. CDR1 is SGHTA, CDR2 FQGNSA, per germline. The CDR3 sequence is CASSFGVRDSPLHF. The CDR3 DNA is TGTGCCAGCAGCTTCGGAGTTAGGGATTCACCCCTCCACTTT.

The V and J genes are TRBV7-8 and TRBJ2-7; weak D call: TRBD2 (5 bases). The CDR3 spans 13 residues. In germline, CDR1 is SGHVS, CDR2 FQNEAQ. V was cut by 10 bases and J by 3 bases, with 16 bases left in between. The CDR3 here is CATSSHRDYEQYF. CDR3 sequence (DNA): TGTGCCACCTCCTCCCACCGGGACTACGAGCAGTACTTC.

In regard to this clonotype: Being one base from a much bigger clone, this may be a read error. This chain links TRBV19 with TRBJ2-3, with 7 bases that match TRBD2. CDR3 length: 15 residues. Germline V gene data show CDR1 as LNHDA and CDR2 as SQIVND (reference sequence). In DNA form, the CDR3 reads TGTGCCAGTAGTATTTCAGCGGGACCAGGAGATACGCTGTATTTT. It is translated as CASSISAGPGDTLYF.

This clonotype has just a few counts. This chain links TRBV27 with TRBJ1-5; TRBD1 matches 7 bases. CDR1 and CDR2 (germline): MNHEY, SMNVEV (reference sequence). This CDR3 spans 14 amino acids. V lost 6 bases to trimming and J lost 6 bases; unmatched junction nucleotides: 8. CDR3 coding DNA: TGTGCCAGCAGCCAGGGGGGGGAGGGTCAGCCCCAGCATTTT. This encodes CASSQGGEGQPQHF.

Many counts were recorded for this clonotype. The chain is built from TRBV7-3 and TRBJ2-7; TRBD2 is a possible D gene (6 bases). The CDR3 loop spans 16 amino acids. Germline V CDR1 and CDR2: SGHTA, FQGTGA. V was clipped by 1 base and J by 2 bases, with 15 bases between them. CDR3 residues: CASSLMPGVGPYEQYF. The DNA of the CDR3 is TGTGCCAGCAGCTTAATGCCGGGGGTTGGACCCTACGAGCAGTACTTC.

This clonotype has at least ten counts. This chain uses TRBV4-1 with TRBJ2-7; 8 bases fit TRBD1. Germline V gives CDR1 MGHRA, CDR2 YSYEKL. CDR3 length equals 15 residues. J gave up 0 bases and V 4 bases, and 5 bases lay outside the gene matches. The DNA for the CDR3 is TGCGCCAGCAGCCCTGGACAGGGCCCCTCCTACGAGCAGTACTTC. Residues: CASSPGQGPSYEQYF.

With respect to this clonotype: Given a much more abundant clone one base away, this may be a read error. This rearrangement joins TRBV12-3 or TRBV12-4 to TRBJ2-1; TRBD2 agrees at 8 bases. This CDR3 region has 13 residues. The V gene end was trimmed by 8 bases and the J gene end by 10 bases; junction bases not matched to a gene: 10. The CDR3 region is CASRRGAEYEQFF. The CDR3 DNA sequence: TGTGCCAGCCGGCGGGGGGCAGAGTACGAGCAGTTCTTC.

The V and J genes are TRBV7-9 and TRBJ2-3; no reliable D call. V was clipped by 2 bases and J by 0 bases, with 15 bases between them. There are 17 residues in the CDR3. The germline gives CDR1 SEHNR, CDR2 FQNEAQ (reference sequence). CDR3 DNA: TGTGCCAGCAGCTTACGAAAGTCTGGAATTAGCACAGATACGCAGTATTTT. It is translated as CASSLRKSGISTDTQYF.

This clonotype was observed many times. The chain carries TRBV6-5 and TRBJ2-3; TRBD2 aligns across 7 bases. This CDR3 is 15 amino acids long. V shed 2 bases and J 3 bases; nucleotides not matched to a gene: 5. Germline assignment: CDR1 MNHEY and CDR2 SVGAGI. In nucleotides, the CDR3 is TGTGCCAGCAGTTACGGGCGGGGGATGACAGATACGCAGTATTTT. Protein: CASSYGRGMTDTQYF.

In this sample, this clonotype turned up a few times. This chain joins TRBV5-1 and TRBJ1-2, with D perhaps TRBD1 (6 bases). V was shortened by 0 bases and J by 2 bases, with 11 bases between the two germline ends. This CDR3 spans 15 amino acids. Germline V gene lookup returns CDR1 SGHRS and CDR2 YFSETQ. The CDR3 spells CASSLALGANYGYTF. The CDR3 nucleotides read TGCGCCAGCAGCTTGGCGTTGGGGGCAAACTATGGCTACACCTTC.

The chain combines TRBV20-1 with TRBJ2-1; D not resolved. The length of the CDR3 is 15 residues. CDR1 and CDR2 (germline): DFQATT, SNEGSKA (reference sequence). Trimming left V 3 bases short and J 6 bases short, with 18 bases between. The CDR3 nucleotides are TGCAGTGCTAGTGGCACGAGTTTCGGCATCAATGAGCAGTTCTTC. It translates to CSASGTSFGINEQFF.

This clonotype turned up a few times. J is TRBJ1-1 and V is TRBV4-3; D is undetermined. Trimming pared 2 bases from V and 3 bases from J, leaving 7 bases between. This CDR3 has 13 residues. Germline CDR1 LGHNA, CDR2 YSLEER. The CDR3 is CASSQKVDTEAFF. CDR3 coding DNA: TGCGCCAGCAGCCAAAAGGTGGACACTGAAGCTTTCTTT.

This clonotype was found many times. V gene TRBV7-2 combines with J gene TRBJ2-2, with a possible D match to TRBD1 (6 bases). V was pared by 6 bases and J by 4 bases, with 21 bases between. Germline V gene data show CDR1 as SGHTA and CDR2 as FQGNSA. CDR3 length: 17 amino acids. CDR3 in DNA: TGTGCCAGCAGACCCATCGAACAGGGAATGGTCACCGGGGAGCTGTTTTTT. It is translated as CASRPIEQGMVTGELFF. The complete variable domain, with remaining parts taken from reference TRBV7-2 and TRBJ2-2, reads GAGVSQSPSNKVTEKGKDVELRCDPISGHTALYWYRQSLGQGLEFLIYFQGNSAPDKSGLPSDRFSAERTGGSVSTLTIQRTQQEDSAVYLCASRPIEQGMVTGELFFGEGSRLTVL.

This clonotype showed up just a few times. The chain combines TRBV28 with TRBJ2-5; 8 nucleotides agree with TRBD1. Germline CDR1 and CDR2: MDHEN and SYDVKM. Unmatched junction bases numbered 13, after V lost 6 bases and J lost 4 bases. The CDR3 is 16 residues long. The CDR3 region has the DNA TGTGCCAGCAGCTCGACCCGGACAGGGCAAAGAGAGACCCAGTACTTC. It is translated as CASSSTRTGQRETQYF.

This clonotype was recorded many times. V is TRBV7-2 and J is TRBJ2-3, with D tentatively TRBD2 (6 bases). Germline V lookup: CDR1 SGHTA, CDR2 FQGNSA. V lost 1 base and J 4 bases, leaving 9 bases between the germline ends. The CDR3 is 14 residues long. Here the CDR3 reads CASSLGRRADTQYF. In DNA, the CDR3 is TGTGCCAGCAGCTTAGGGAGGAGGGCAGATACGCAGTATTTT.

This clonotype has a count of ten or more. The chain joins TRBV11-2 to TRBJ2-3, with D perhaps given as TRBD1 or TRBD2 (6 bases each). The CDR3 has 18 residues. V was clipped by 5 bases and J by 2 bases, with 23 bases between them. Germline loops: CDR1 SGHAT, CDR2 FQNNGV. DNA for the CDR3: TGTGCCAGCAGCCCCTATCTCCGGGGGCAGGGAACCACAGATACGCAGTATTTT. It specifies CASSPYLRGQGTTDTQYF.

Details on this clonotype: Given a much more abundant clone one base away, this may be a read error. The chain employs TRBV12-3 or TRBV12-4 and TRBJ2-7, with 8 bases aligning to TRBD1. The CDR3 spans 14 residues. The ends lost 7 bases at V and 9 bases at J; junction bases unmatched: 14. The CDR3 here is CASKGGQGARGQYF. CDR3 in DNA: TGTGCCAGCAAAGGAGGGCAGGGGGCGAGGGGGCAGTACTTC.

V is TRBV25-1 and J is TRBJ1-1, with D perhaps matching TRBD1 (5 bases). V was cut by 7 bases and J by 2 bases, with 11 bases left in between. The CDR3 loop spans 13 amino acids. The germline gives CDR1 MGHDK, CDR2 SYGVNS. The CDR3 bases are TGTGCCAGCACCGGGGCCTTTAACACTGAAGCTTTCTTT. Its translation: CASTGAFNTEAFF.

As regards this clonotype: Relative to the germline gene, one junction end is altered; a read error may explain this. This sequence joins TRBV6-5 and TRBJ2-2, with a weak D call TRBD2 (6 bases). This CDR3 comprises 16 residues. Germline CDR1 MNHEY, CDR2 SVGAGI. The DNA of the CDR3 is TGTGCCAGCAGTATTCTGGGGGGTTCCAACACCGGGGAGCTGTCTTTT. Its translation is CASSILGGSNTGELSF.

The sample holds many counts of this clonotype. This chain uses TRBV28 with TRBJ2-7, with 7 positions matching TRBD1. Germline CDR1 and CDR2: MDHEN and SYDVKM. J gave up 2 bases and V 5 bases, and 9 bases lay outside the gene matches. The CDR3 is made up of 15 amino acids. Written as DNA, the CDR3 is TGTGCCAGCAGTCTGGGGACAGATTTTACCTACGAGCAGTACTTC. It is translated as CASSLGTDFTYEQYF.

On this clonotype itself: One end of the junction varies from germline; a read error may be responsible. The rearrangement joins TRBV25-1 to TRBJ1-4; D remains ambiguous. CDR3 length equals 9 residues. In germline, CDR1 is MGHDK, CDR2 SYGVNS. CDR3 bases: TGTGCCAGCAGTGCCCCACTTGCTTTT. Its translation: CASSAPLAF.

This clonotype was found many times. This chain connects TRBV6-5 to TRBJ2-1; tentatively, D is TRBD1 or TRBD2 (5 bases each). The V and J ends lost 2 bases and 7 bases respectively, with 15 bases between them. Germline values: CDR1 MNHEY, CDR2 SVGAGI. The CDR3 sequence is 15 residues long. The CDR3 bases are TGTGCCAGCAGTTACGGGGCGGCCGGGGAGAATGAGCAGTTCTTC. This encodes CASSYGAAGENEQFF.

The chain joins TRBV10-3 to TRBJ1-4; 9 bases are shared with TRBD1. The CDR3 is 14 residues long. Looked up from germline, CDR1 is ENHRY and CDR2 is SYGVKD. V gave up 4 bases and J gave up 17 bases; unmatched junction bases: 14. The CDR3 loop is CAISGTGGRDNVFF. CDR3 nucleotide sequence: TGTGCCATCAGTGGAACAGGGGGCCGGGACAATGTCTTTTTT.

In this sample, this clonotype turned up many times. In nucleotides, the CDR3 is TGTGCCAGCAGCTTACCCATAGGTGGCACTGAAGCTTTCTTT. This translates into CASSLPIGGTEAFF. The chain recombines TRBV7-8 with TRBJ1-1; D gene uncertain. The germline V and J ends were trimmed by 2 bases and 4 bases, with 11 bases remaining between them. Germline CDR1 and CDR2: SGHVS and FQNEAQ. This CDR3 has 14 residues.

The rearrangement joins TRBV28 to TRBJ2-7, with TRBD2 identical over 7 bases. CDR1 MDHEN and CDR2 SYDVKM come from the germline V gene. The CDR3 length is 16 residues. V was clipped by 4 bases and J by 0 bases; unmatched bases: 9. The CDR3 loop reads CASSSSSGTFSYEQYF. The CDR3 DNA is TGTGCCAGCAGTTCCTCGAGCGGGACTTTCTCCTACGAGCAGTACTTC.